The sequence of this TCR beta chain was determined in a study of blood T cell repertoires in COVID-19. The table came from immunoSEQ multiplex PCR; TCRdb's copy has only in-frame clones and leaves some out. The profile covers about 240,000 clones, with about 80% appearing a single time and 3.5% to 4% taken by the ten largest. The CDR3 is 14 amino acids. Germline CDR1 and CDR2: LNHDA and SQIVND (reference sequence). Trimming at V came to 4 bases and at J to 8 bases, leaving 10 bases not matched to a gene. The chain employs TRBV19 and TRBJ1-2; 7 bases are a match to TRBD1. This TCR was sampled from a woman in her thirties or forties who had been exposed to COVID-19. The material sequenced was PBMCs or T cells enriched from blood (not recorded which). CDR3 amino acids: CASSTRQGIAGYTF. In nucleotides, the CDR3 is TGTGCCAGTAGTACTCGACAGGGTATAGCCGGCTACACCTTC.